A selection of T cell receptor beta chains follows, all from one sample in a study of T-cell reconstitution after alpha-beta-depleted transplantation in children. TCRdb reprocessed the PCR reads via MiXCR and lists one record per CDR3 protein. The sample has 200,000 to 250,000 distinct CDR3 sequences, about 24% seen once; the top ten hold about 5%. The input for sequencing was PBMCs, mostly from graft donor cells, taken 360 days after TCRalphabeta/CD19-depleted stem cell transplant. Receptor source: a female patient aged 2-10 years who had a stem cell transplant for congenital amegakaryocytic thrombocytopenia, so the T cells may come from the graft donor. The CDR3 runs from the conserved cysteine through the conserved F or W. The D gene is left open where the match is weak. Not all rows give a size; the values are once, few, many and, for expanded clones, a class.

>TRBJ1-5|TRBD1|TRBV9|few
CASSVEGQGGQPQHF
TGTGCCAGCAGCGTAGAAGGACAGGGGGGCCAGCCCCAGCATTTT
>TRBJ2-1|TRBD2|TRBV3-1|.
CASSLPPASGISYNEQFF
TGTGCCAGCAGCCTACCCCCAGCTAGCGGGATTTCCTACAATGAGCAGTTCTTC
>TRBJ2-3|.|TRBV7-2|many
CASSRRTDTQYF
TGTGCCAGCAGCCGGAGGACAGATACGCAGTATTTT
>TRBJ1-5|.|TRBV2|.
CASRQGVGANQPQHF
TGTGCCAGCAGGCAGGGAGTGGGGGCAAATCAGCCCCAGCATTTT
>TRBJ2-1|.|TRBV12-3/TRBV12-4|few
CASSLGGGRNEQFF
TGTGCCAGCAGTCTAGGGGGAGGGCGGAATGAGCAGTTCTTC
>TRBJ1-6|.|TRBV6-5|.
CASSYVGARNSPLHF
TGTGCCAGCAGCTACGTGGGGGCCAGGAATTCACCCCTCCACTTT
>TRBJ2-7|.|TRBV4-1|few
CASSPILGGSSYEQYF
TGCGCCAGCAGCCCCATACTTGGCGGTAGCTCCTACGAGCAGTACTTC
>TRBJ2-7|.|TRBV4-1|many
CASSHRYGGASYEQYF
TGCGCCAGCAGCCATCGCTATGGGGGGGCCTCCTACGAGCAGTACTTC
>TRBJ2-1|.|TRBV4-1|.
CASSQDVPANSYNEQFF
TGCGCCAGCAGCCAAGATGTACCAGCGAACTCCTACAATGAGCAGTTCTTC
>TRBJ2-1|TRBD2|TRBV12-3/TRBV12-4|.
CASSLLAGNNNEQFF
TGTGCCAGCAGTTTATTAGCGGGAAACAACAATGAGCAGTTCTTC
>TRBJ2-1|TRBD1|TRBV11-2|.
CASSSRTGGINEQFF
TGTGCCAGCAGCTCCAGGACAGGGGGTATCAATGAGCAGTTCTTC
>TRBJ2-7|.|TRBV27|.
CASSLTGAYSYEQYF
TGTGCCAGCAGTTTGACCGGGGCCTACTCCTACGAGCAGTACTTC
>TRBJ1-1|.|TRBV20-1|once
CSARQGTYTEAFF
TGCAGTGCTAGACAAGGGACATACACTGAAGCTTTCTTT
>TRBJ2-7|.|TRBV29-1|many
CSVEDDPGLPRGKQYF
TGCAGCGTTGAAGACGACCCGGGACTCCCTCGCGGCAAGCAGTACTTC
>TRBJ2-6|TRBD1|TRBV12-3/TRBV12-4|.
CASSPWHRGQGANVLTF
TGTGCCAGCAGTCCTTGGCACAGGGGGCAAGGGGCCAACGTCCTGACTTTC
>TRBJ1-1|.|TRBV29-1|.
CSVEDPRKGLNTEAFF
TGCAGCGTTGAAGACCCCCGAAAGGGCCTGAACACTGAAGCTTTCTTT
>TRBJ2-3|.|TRBV12-3/TRBV12-4|many
CASSLQPRTDTQYF
TGTGCCAGCAGTTTACAACCTAGGACGGATACGCAGTATTTT
>TRBJ2-1|.|TRBV9|.
CASSVAIGGNNEQFF
TGTGCCAGCAGCGTAGCTATTGGCGGGAACAATGAGCAGTTCTTC
>TRBJ2-2|TRBD2|TRBV20-1|.
CSARFPSGGARTGELFF
TGCAGTGCTAGATTTCCTAGCGGGGGGGCAAGGACCGGGGAGCTGTTTTTT
>TRBJ2-1|TRBD1|TRBV29-1|few
CSVVEGAGEQFF
TGCAGCGTTGTTGAGGGGGCAGGAGAGCAGTTCTTC
>TRBJ2-1|.|TRBV4-1|few
CASSPQAAVGEQFF
TGCGCCAGCAGCCCACAGGCGGCGGTGGGTGAGCAGTTCTTC
>TRBJ2-2|TRBD2|TRBV5-1|many
CASSLASGGNTGELFF
TGCGCCAGCAGCTTGGCTAGCGGGGGGAACACCGGGGAGCTGTTTTTT
>TRBJ2-2|TRBD1|TRBV24-1|.
CATSVTGGLGELFF
TGTGCCACCAGTGTTACAGGGGGCCTCGGGGAGCTGTTTTTT
>TRBJ2-6|.|TRBV5-1|few
CASSPRLSGRSSGANVLTF
TGCGCCAGCAGCCCCCGTTTGTCAGGGAGGTCGTCTGGGGCCAACGTCCTGACTTTC
>TRBJ1-1|.|TRBV20-1|few
CSASALVNTEAFF
TGCAGTGCTAGTGCTTTGGTGAACACTGAAGCTTTCTTT
>TRBJ1-6|TRBD1|TRBV12-3/TRBV12-4|.
CASSHRQGTINPLHF
TGTGCCAGCAGTCACAGACAGGGTACCATCAATCCCCTCCACTTT
>TRBJ2-1|TRBD2|TRBV20-1|.
CRAGTSGRAGNEQFF
TGCAGAGCCGGGACTAGCGGGAGGGCCGGGAATGAGCAGTTCTTC
>TRBJ2-3|TRBD2|TRBV5-1|many
CASSGLATDTQYF
TGCGCCAGCAGCGGACTAGCGACGGATACGCAGTATTTT
>TRBJ2-1|.|TRBV6-2/TRBV6-3|.
CASSYRRLVSYNEQFF
TGTGCCAGCAGTTACAGGCGACTAGTTTCCTACAATGAGCAGTTCTTC
>TRBJ2-5|.|TRBV5-1|few
CASSFWGAQETQYF
TGCGCCAGCAGCTTCTGGGGGGCTCAAGAGACCCAGTACTTC
>TRBJ2-5|.|TRBV11-2|.
CASSQTQGRETQYF
TGTGCCAGCAGCCAAACTCAGGGGAGAGAGACCCAGTACTTC
>TRBJ2-1|.|TRBV10-3|few
CAIIDSGTYNEQFF
TGTGCCATCATCGACAGCGGGACATACAATGAGCAGTTCTTC
>TRBJ2-5|.|TRBV12-3/TRBV12-4|few
CASTLWGQAYQETQYF
TGTGCCAGCACTCTATGGGGACAAGCCTACCAAGAGACCCAGTACTTC
>TRBJ1-1|TRBD1|TRBV18|once
CASSPGTGFVTEAFF
TGTGCCAGCTCACCAGGGACAGGGTTTGTGACTGAAGCTTTCTTT
>TRBJ2-2|TRBD1|TRBV5-6|.
CASSGTGLSDTGELFF
TGTGCCAGCAGCGGGACAGGGTTGAGTGACACCGGGGAGCTGTTTTTT
>TRBJ2-5|.|TRBV6-1|.
CASSDENFETQYF
TGTGCCAGCTCTGATGAAAATTTTGAGACCCAGTACTTC
>TRBJ2-1|.|TRBV4-2|.
CASSQETGGPDNEQFF
TGTGCCAGCAGCCAAGAAACGGGGGGCCCAGACAATGAGCAGTTCTTC
>TRBJ2-3|TRBD2|TRBV29-1|.
CSVERGAQYF
TGCAGCGTTGAACGGGGGGCGCAGTATTTT
>TRBJ2-1|.|TRBV20-1|.
CSAQRAYNEQFF
TGCAGTGCCCAGCGGGCCTACAATGAGCAGTTCTTC
>TRBJ2-7|.|TRBV5-1|.
CASSQRGQSSYEQYF
TGCGCCAGCAGCCAACGAGGGCAGTCCTCCTACGAGCAGTACTTC
>TRBJ2-1|.|TRBV15|.
CATSNKNEQFF
TGTGCCACCAGCAACAAAAATGAGCAGTTCTTC
>TRBJ2-3|TRBD1|TRBV5-1|.
CASSLTGGDTQYF
TGCGCCAGCAGCTTGACAGGGGGTGATACGCAGTATTTT
>TRBJ2-7|.|TRBV30|few
CAWSVPRDEQYF
TGTGCCTGGAGTGTACCACGCGACGAGCAGTACTTC
>TRBJ2-7|.|TRBV9|.
CASSVEQEGYEQYF
TGTGCCAGCAGCGTAGAACAGGAAGGGTACGAGCAGTACTTC
>TRBJ1-2|TRBD1|TRBV10-3|.
CAISETGQGYGYTF
TGTGCCATCAGTGAAACGGGACAGGGATATGGCTACACCTTC
>TRBJ1-1|.|TRBV7-9|many
CASSLDGGRTEAFF
TGTGCCAGCAGCTTAGATGGCGGGAGGACTGAAGCTTTCTTT